These 30 T cell receptor beta chains were all obtained from the same sample, sequenced in a study of blood T cell repertoires in COVID-19 (dated by TCRdb to the early 2020s). Library creation used the immunoSEQ multiplex PCR assay. TCRdb re-hosts the immuneACCESS table, in-frame sequences only. Its copies lack some clones; in the studies checked, an unresolved V gene accounts for under half of them, and the cause for the rest is not known. The sample includes a few hundred thousand clones, with around 89% observed a single time. About 1.7% of the sample belongs to the ten largest clones. Sequencing was performed on PBMCs or T cells enriched from blood (not recorded which). The receptors were gathered from a woman aged 18-35 years with acute COVID-19.

The chain has TRBV4-2 and TRBJ1-6; a weak D match, TRBD1 (5 bases). V was cut by 2 bases and J by 14 bases, with 19 bases left in between. This CDR3 region has 15 residues. Germline assignment: CDR1 LGHNA and CDR2 YNFKEQ. The CDR3 nucleotides read TGTGCCAGCAGCCAATGGGCGACGGGGGGTAGGGCCCTCCACTTT. Translation: CASSQWATGGRALHF.

The chain carries TRBV18 and TRBJ1-2; a weak D match, TRBD1 (5 bases). The V and J ends lost 2 bases and 0 bases respectively, with 7 bases between them. The CDR3 is 14 residues long. CDR1 and CDR2 (germline): KGHSH, LQKENI. CDR3 sequence (DNA): TGTGCCAGCTCACCAACAGGAGCTAACTATGGCTACACCTTC. It is translated as CASSPTGANYGYTF.

V and J are TRBV5-4 and TRBJ2-1; 10 bases agree with TRBD2. V shed 0 bases, J shed 4 bases, and the junction held 10 bases outside the gene matches. This CDR3 comprises 18 residues. Germline V lookup: CDR1 SGHNT, CDR2 YYREEE (reference sequence). Here the CDR3 reads CASSLATLAGVGYNEQFF. CDR3 DNA: TGTGCCAGCAGCTTGGCGACTCTAGCGGGAGTCGGGTACAATGAGCAGTTCTTC.

J is TRBJ2-7 and V is TRBV4-3, with 10 bases identical to TRBD2. V lost 0 bases, J lost 3 bases, and 2 bases stayed unmatched. CDR3 length: 15 residues. CDR1 is LGHNA and CDR2 is YSLEER in the germline V gene. CDR3 coding DNA: TGCGCCAGCAGCCAAGACGTAGCGGGGGGCTACGAGCAGTACTTC. This codes for CASSQDVAGGYEQYF.

V gene TRBV5-5 combines with J gene TRBJ1-2; a possible D gene is TRBD1 (6 bases). In germline, CDR1 is SGHKS, CDR2 YYEKEE (reference sequence). The V end was cut by 4 bases, the J end by 7 bases, with 23 bases between. The CDR3 spans 16 residues. The CDR3 loop is CASSLRLAGARVGYTF. Here the CDR3 DNA reads TGTGCCAGCAGCCTCCGTTTGGCGGGGGCGAGAGTTGGCTACACCTTC.

The rearrangement joins TRBV5-1 to TRBJ2-7, with 7 positions matching TRBD1. This CDR3 contains 14 residues. Germline V CDR1 and CDR2: SGHRS, YFSETQ. V trimming: 6 bases; J trimming: 3 bases; junction bases outside the gene matches: 9. CDR3 protein: CASTRQGTVYEQYF. CDR3 nucleotide sequence: TGCGCCAGCACCCGACAGGGAACAGTCTACGAGCAGTACTTC. Filled out from reference TRBV5-1 and TRBJ2-7, the complete variable domain reads KAGVTQTPRYLIKTRGQQVTLSCSPISGHRSVSWYQQTPGQGLQFLFEYFSETQRNKGNFPGRFSGRQFSNSRSEMNVSTLELGDSALYLCASTRQGTVYEQYFGPGTRLTVT.

This chain connects TRBV7-6 to TRBJ2-1; 11 nucleotides line up with TRBD2. The V gene end was trimmed by 2 bases and the J gene end by 5 bases; junction bases not matched to a gene: 20. Looked up from germline, CDR1 is SGHVS and CDR2 is FNYEAQ. The CDR3 runs 21 residues. CDR3 sequence (DNA): TGTGCCAGCAGCTTATTTGGTGGGACTAGCGGACTTGTAGGCCCTAACAATGAGCAGTTCTTC. It is translated as CASSLFGGTSGLVGPNNEQFF.

The chain is built from TRBV29-1 and TRBJ2-1, with TRBD2 identical over 8 bases. Per the germline V gene, CDR1 is SQVTM and CDR2 is ANQGSEA. V was clipped by 5 bases and J by 0 bases; unmatched bases: 6. This CDR3 contains 15 residues. CDR3 amino acids: CSVYLAGRSYNEQFF. The CDR3, as DNA: TGCAGCGTTTACTTAGCGGGACGCTCCTACAATGAGCAGTTCTTC.

V and J are TRBV5-4 and TRBJ2-1; D remains ambiguous. Germline V gene sequence: CDR1 SGHNT, CDR2 YYREEE (reference sequence). V was trimmed by 1 base and J by 4 bases, leaving 9 bases between them. This CDR3 contains 14 residues. Here the CDR3 DNA reads TGTGCCAGCAGCTTGAGAACAGAGTACAATGAGCAGTTCTTC. Translating it yields CASSLRTEYNEQFF.

The chain combines TRBV12-3 or TRBV12-4 with TRBJ2-7; 8 nucleotides agree with TRBD2. The ends lost 6 bases at V and 8 bases at J; junction bases unmatched: 9. The CDR3 length is 13 residues. CDR3 sequence: CASRGTSNTQQYF. DNA for the CDR3: TGTGCCAGCAGGGGGACTAGTAATACCCAGCAGTACTTC.

V is TRBV28 and J is TRBJ2-7; 10 bases agree with TRBD2. Unmatched junction bases numbered 6, after V lost 4 bases and J lost 3 bases. The CDR3 loop spans 15 amino acids. From germline, CDR1 is MDHEN and CDR2 SYDVKM. The DNA of the CDR3 is TGTGCCAGCAGTTATCAGCGGGAGGGAGGCTACGAGCAGTACTTC. It translates to CASSYQREGGYEQYF.

The chain uses TRBV19 and TRBJ1-2, with D perhaps TRBD1 (5 bases). Trimming removed 2 bases at V and 5 bases at J, with 6 bases between. Germline loops: CDR1 LNHDA, CDR2 SQIVND (reference sequence). The CDR3 spans 12 residues. This chain's CDR3 is CASSIQGYGYTF. The CDR3 DNA is TGTGCCAGTAGTATACAGGGATATGGCTACACCTTC.

As for this clone: The DNA is left out, because the CDR3 cannot be placed on it with certainty; the CDR3 is given as TCRdb lists it. V is TRBV28 and J is TRBJ2-7; the table's D call of TRBD2 was not tested on the DNA. Germline V gives CDR1 MDHEN, CDR2 SYDVKM. Counting both end residues, the CDR3 totals 16 amino acids. The CDR3 sequence is CASSTSGLAGLFEQYF.

Concerning this clone itself: The identical CDR3 is also encoded by other nucleotide sequences in the sample. The chain joins TRBV6-4 to TRBJ1-1; no firm D call. The CDR3 is made up of 13 amino acids. In germline, CDR1 is MRHNA, CDR2 SNTAGT. V lost 4 bases and J lost 1, with 7 bases in between. The CDR3 reads CASSVTENTEAFF. The DNA of the CDR3 is TGTGCCAGCAGTGTAACAGAGAACACTGAAGCTTTCTTT.

The rearrangement joins TRBV5-1 to TRBJ2-1; maybe TRBD2 (6 bases). The CDR3 covers 14 residues. Trimming cost V 1 base and J 3 bases, with 8 bases left between them. The V gene's germline CDR1 is SGHRS and CDR2 YFSETQ. CDR3 bases: TGCGCCAGCAGCTTGACGGGGGTCTACAATGAGCAGTTCTTC. Protein sequence: CASSLTGVYNEQFF.

The genes are TRBV11-3 and TRBJ2-3, with a tentative D call TRBD2 (6 bases). In germline, CDR1 is SGHNT, CDR2 YENEEA. The CDR3 totals 16 residues. With 7 bases removed from V and 2 bases from J, the gap between germline ends came to 19 bases. Here the CDR3 DNA reads TGTGCCAGCATTGAGCGGGCGGACACACACACAGATACGCAGTATTTT. Translating gives CASIERADTHTDTQYF. Combining the CDR3 with reference TRBV11-3 and TRBJ2-3 gives the whole variable domain EAGVVQSPRYKIIEKKQPVAFWCNPISGHNTLYWYLQNLGQGPELLIRYENEEAVDDSQLPKDRFSAERLKGVDSTLKIQPAELGDSAVYLCASIERADTHTDTQYFGPGTRLTVL.

The chain's CDR3 is CASSYSVAGGAHEQFF. CDR3 coding DNA: TGTGCCAGCAGTTACTCTGTGGCGGGAGGGGCCCATGAGCAGTTCTTC. This chain connects TRBV6-5 to TRBJ2-1; 9 nucleotides match TRBD2. The CDR3 contains 16 residues. Germline values: CDR1 MNHEY, CDR2 SVGAGI. J lost 8 bases, V lost 0 bases, and 8 bases had no gene match.

This sequence joins TRBV19 and TRBJ2-1; no reliable D call. This CDR3 is 12 amino acids long. The germline V and J ends were trimmed by 5 bases and 4 bases, with 6 bases remaining between them. The germline V gene has CDR1 LNHDA and CDR2 SQIVND (reference sequence). The CDR3 bases are TGTGCCAGTAGTTACCAGTACAATGAGCAGTTCTTC. Translation gives CASSYQYNEQFF.

This clone has just a few counts. V gene TRBV7-9 combines with J gene TRBJ1-1; TRBD1 matches 7 bases. The CDR3 runs 15 residues. CDR1 is SEHNR, CDR2 FQNEAQ, per germline (reference sequence). Trimming at V came to 5 bases and at J to 4 bases, leaving 10 bases not matched to a gene. The CDR3 region is CASSQRQGISTEAFF. The CDR3 region has the DNA TGTGCCAGCAGCCAGAGACAGGGAATAAGCACTGAAGCTTTCTTT.

The chain carries TRBV20-1 and TRBJ1-2; TRBD1 aligns across 9 bases. This CDR3 is 13 amino acids long. The ends lost 3 bases at V and 7 bases at J; junction bases unmatched: 6. Germline V gene lookup returns CDR1 DFQATT and CDR2 SNEGSKA (reference sequence). In DNA form, the CDR3 reads TGCAGTGCTAGTGAACAGGGGGCAGGTGGCTACACCTTC. It is translated as CSASEQGAGGYTF.

The V call is TRBV5-1, the J call TRBJ2-2; tentative D call: TRBD1 (6 bases). V lost 3 bases and J 6 bases, leaving 18 bases between the germline ends. The CDR3 contains 16 residues. Germline CDR1 SGHRS, CDR2 YFSETQ. The CDR3 DNA reads as TGCGCCAGCAGCTCACCGGGACACAGGTGGTCCGGGGAGCTGTTTTTT. Protein product: CASSSPGHRWSGELFF.

This chain's CDR3 is CASSLTIPGNSYNEQFF. In DNA, the CDR3 is TGTGCCAGCAGCTTAACGATTCCGGGAAACTCCTACAATGAGCAGTTCTTC. The chain combines TRBV7-6 with TRBJ2-1, with D perhaps TRBD2 (5 bases). Germline V lookup: CDR1 SGHVS, CDR2 FNYEAQ. The CDR3 totals 17 residues. V lost 2 bases to trimming and J lost 0 bases, with 14 bases between them.

CDR3 loop: CASSHRTSRDTQYF. CDR3 nucleotides: TGTGCCAGCAGCCACCGGACATCCCGAGATACGCAGTATTTT. The J gene is TRBJ2-3, the V gene TRBV5-5, with a possible D match to TRBD1 (5 bases). The V gene lost 4 bases and the J gene lost 5 bases, with 14 bases spanning the gap. Per the germline V gene, CDR1 is SGHKS and CDR2 is YYEKEE (reference sequence). This CDR3 is built from 14 residues. The complete variable domain, with remaining parts taken from reference TRBV5-5 and TRBJ2-3, reads DAGVTQSPTHLIKTRGQQVTLRCSPISGHKSVSWYQQVLGQGPQFIFQYYEKEERGRGNFPDRFSARQFPNYSSELNVNALLLGDSALYLCASSHRTSRDTQYFGPGTRLTVL.

The rearrangement uses TRBV18 and TRBJ1-1; TRBD1 agrees at 9 bases. CDR1 is KGHSH and CDR2 is LQKENI in the germline V gene. The CDR3 totals 17 residues. V shed 1 base and J 1 base; nucleotides not matched to a gene: 7. The CDR3 nucleotides read TGTGCCAGCTCACCACTTCCTAGACAGGGGGGGAACACTGAAGCTTTCTTT. Amino acid sequence: CASSPLPRQGGNTEAFF.

J is TRBJ2-7 and V is TRBV6-5; the match to TRBD1 covers 10 bases. The germline V gene encodes CDR1 MNHEY and CDR2 SVGAGI. V was clipped by 4 bases and J by 2 bases; unmatched bases: 8. The CDR3 runs to 16 residues. The CDR3 nucleotides read TGTGCCAGCAGTTCTCCCGGACAGGGGGTGACCTACGAGCAGTACTTC. This gives the protein CASSSPGQGVTYEQYF.

This clone has only a few counts. The chain combines TRBV30 with TRBJ1-5, with D possibly being TRBD1 (5 bases). Trimming stripped 4 bases from V and 8 bases from J, with 15 bases between. The CDR3 extends over 13 amino acids. Looked up from germline, CDR1 is GTSNPN and CDR2 is SVGIG (reference sequence). CDR3 protein: CAWMWGGRKPQHF. Written as DNA, the CDR3 is TGTGCCTGGATGTGGGGGGGGAGGAAGCCCCAGCATTTT.

The chain carries TRBV3-1 (or the pseudogene TRBV3-2) and TRBJ1-4; D is ambiguous. Germline V gene data show CDR1 as LGHDT and CDR2 as YNNKEL (reference sequence). V lost 0 bases, J lost 8 bases, and 16 bases lay in between. The CDR3 covers 16 residues. CDR3 residues: CASSQDLWEFREKLFF. CDR3 nucleotides: TGTGCCAGCAGCCAAGATCTCTGGGAGTTTCGAGAAAAACTGTTTTTT.

The chain couples TRBV2 to TRBJ1-5; TRBD1 agrees at 10 bases. This CDR3 comprises 18 residues. J was trimmed by 2 bases and V by 6 bases; bases with no gene match: 13. Germline assignment: CDR1 SNHLY and CDR2 FYNNEI. CDR3 sequence (DNA): TGTGCCAGCAGGTCCGGGACAGGGGCCATTTGGGGCAATCAGCCCCAGCATTTT. Encoded protein: CASRSGTGAIWGNQPQHF.

The chain couples TRBV30 to TRBJ2-1, with 10 bases that match TRBD2. CDR1 is GTSNPN and CDR2 is SVGIG in the germline V gene (reference sequence). There are 14 residues in the CDR3. V was pared by 2 bases and J by 9 bases, with 7 bases of the junction left unmatched. CDR3 loop: CAWSHRASGSEQFF. CDR3 nucleotides: TGTGCCTGGAGTCATCGGGCTAGCGGGAGTGAGCAGTTCTTC.

This clone was seen once. It may be a read error: a sequence one base away is much more abundant. V gene TRBV18 combines with J gene TRBJ1-1; D may be TRBD1 (6 bases). This CDR3 contains 14 residues. Trimming stripped 0 bases from V and 1 base from J, with 6 bases between. Germline-derived CDR1 and CDR2 are KGHSH and LQKENI. CDR3: CASSPPGANTEAFF. Here the CDR3 DNA reads TGTGCCAGCTCACCACCGGGGGCGAACACTGAAGCTTTCTTT.